This TCR beta chain was captured by sequencing in a study of T cell repertoires in cytomegalovirus infection. Turning to the study itself: HLA-B-restricted CMV epitopes that are well studied, plus recently identified HLA-C-restricted ones, were used by the study. Matching HLA type and CMV infection were both indicated by public TCR beta signatures. General study findings and limits: Clonotype analysis showed dominance of the ex vivo response by HLA-C-restricted CMV-specific TCR beta clonotypes. Identification of carriers of CMV plus the relevant HLA was performed using cumulative public TCR beta family frequency.

TCRdb reprocessed the reads with MiXCR, giving one entry per CDR3 protein. This sample has hundreds of thousands of distinct CDR3 sequences, with about 44% found just once. In its sample, this clonotype was seen a few times. Its specificity is not known. The CDR3 is made up of 17 amino acids. Trimming cost V 4 bases and J 1 base, with 17 bases left between them. Germline V lookup: CDR1 SEHNR, CDR2 FQNEAQ (reference sequence). The specimen was cultured PBMCs, collected from culture after CMV antigen stimulation. This TCR came from a human donor in good health (CMV status not recorded). Some clones in this sample may be carry-over from other donors' samples. V and J are TRBV7-9 and TRBJ2-1, with TRBD2 as a possible D gene (6 bases). The CDR3 coding sequence is TGTGCCAGCAGCTCAAGGGACGGGGGATTATCCTACAATGAGCAGTTCTTC. Protein sequence: CASSSRDGGLSYNEQFF.